A single sample is the source of the 25 T cell receptor beta chains below, sequenced in a study of neurological immune-mediated disorders. TCRdb processed the 5' RACE reads anew with MiXCR; each CDR3 protein has one entry. The sample yields 39,000 or so distinct CDR3 sequences, roughly 5% seen once. The sample was CD4+ T cells from blood. Receptors were obtained from a man aged 18 to 35 in good health.

The sample holds many counts of this clonotype. The chain combines TRBV20-1 with TRBJ1-5, with 8 nucleotides matching TRBD1. The CDR3 consists of 17 residues. Trimming removed 0 bases from V and 1 base from J; junction bases left unmatched: 8. CDR1 is DFQATT, CDR2 SNEGSKA, per germline (reference sequence). In nucleotides, the CDR3 is TGCAGTGCTAGAGACCTACAGGGGGAGGGCAGCAATCAGCCCCAGCATTTT. Amino acids: CSARDLQGEGSNQPQHF.

This clonotype has a count of ten or more. The chain has TRBV2 and TRBJ2-3; 14 nucleotides align to TRBD2. This CDR3 has 17 amino acids. Germline CDR1 SNHLY, CDR2 FYNNEI. The ends lost 6 bases at V and 7 bases at J; junction bases unmatched: 12. CDR3 amino acids: CASRMIPGLAGGYTQYF. For the CDR3, the DNA is TGTGCCAGCAGGATGATACCCGGACTAGCGGGGGGTTATACGCAGTATTTT.

Within the sample, this clonotype is medium-sized. The chain recombines TRBV5-1 with TRBJ2-5, with D possibly called TRBD1 or TRBD2 (6 bases each). Germline-derived CDR1 and CDR2 are SGHRS and YFSETQ. This CDR3 is 13 amino acids long. Trimming removed 3 bases at V and 5 bases at J, with 11 bases between. DNA of the CDR3: TGCGCCAGCAGCTGGGGGGCCGGGGAGACCCAGTACTTC. Amino acids: CASSWGAGETQYF.

This clonotype was picked up many times. CDR3 amino acids: CASSRVAAQTRANVLTF. The CDR3 DNA is TGTGCCAGCAGCCGCGTGGCTGCGCAAACCAGGGCCAACGTCCTGACTTTC. The V gene is TRBV6-5, the J gene TRBJ2-6; D is unresolved. Between the trimmed V and J ends, which lost 6 bases and 5 bases, there was a span of 20 bases. The CDR3 is 17 residues long. Germline-derived CDR1 and CDR2 are MNHEY and SVGAGI.

The sample holds many counts of this clonotype. This sequence joins TRBV28 and TRBJ2-5; D is unclear. Germline V lookup: CDR1 MDHEN, CDR2 SYDVKM. The germline V and J ends were trimmed by 6 bases and 2 bases, with 7 bases remaining between them. The CDR3 runs 12 residues. The CDR3 reads CASSPSQETQYF. The CDR3 DNA is TGTGCCAGCAGCCCCTCTCAAGAGACCCAGTACTTC.

Ten or more counts support this clonotype. The chain recombines TRBV5-6 with TRBJ2-2; 8 bases line up with TRBD1. Germline assignment: CDR1 SGHDT and CDR2 YYEEEE. J was trimmed by 5 bases and V by 0 bases; bases with no gene match: 9. CDR3 length equals 17 residues. The CDR3 is CASSLDRGAQWTGELFF. The CDR3 DNA sequence: TGTGCCAGCAGCTTGGACAGGGGGGCTCAGTGGACCGGGGAGCTGTTTTTT.

This clonotype was counted ten times or more. The V and J genes are TRBV5-1 and TRBJ1-1; tentative D call: TRBD1 (6 bases). CDR3 length: 14 amino acids. Trimming removed 2 bases at V and 2 bases at J, with 10 bases between. Germline V CDR1 and CDR2: SGHRS, YFSETQ. CDR3 amino acids: CASSFQGSNTEAFF. Written as DNA, the CDR3 is TGCGCCAGCAGCTTTCAGGGGTCCAACACTGAAGCTTTCTTT.

The sample holds many counts of this clonotype. The chain employs TRBV12-3 or TRBV12-4 and TRBJ2-3; possible D gene TRBD1, 6 bases. The V end lost 5 bases, the J end lost 1 base, and 10 bases lay between the germline ends. This CDR3 comprises 14 residues. The CDR3 nucleotides are TGTGCCAGCAGTGACAGGCCCCGCACAGATACGCAGTATTTT. Translating it yields CASSDRPRTDTQYF.

The table lists this clonotype with many counts. This chain uses TRBV14 with TRBJ1-2; 8 bases align to TRBD1. Germline CDR1 SGHDN, CDR2 FVKESK. This CDR3 comprises 13 residues. The V and J ends lost 5 bases and 4 bases, in that order; junction bases with no gene match: 3. CDR3 bases: TGTGCCAGCAGCGACAGGGGAAGCTATGGCTACACCTTC. Translation: CASSDRGSYGYTF.

This clonotype was detected ten times or more. The J gene is TRBJ2-2, the V gene TRBV10-3, with a tentative D call TRBD2 (6 bases). Germline-derived CDR1 and CDR2 are ENHRY and SYGVKD. The CDR3 runs 13 residues. V shed 7 bases and J shed 5 bases, with 11 bases lying between them. The CDR3 is CAIKEGQTGELFF. CDR3 bases: TGTGCCATCAAGGAGGGCCAGACCGGGGAGCTGTTTTTT.

In its sample, this clonotype was seen many times. The J gene is TRBJ2-7, the V gene TRBV6-6; D gene uncertain. The germline CDR1 and CDR2 sequences are MNHNY and SVGAGI (reference sequence). The germline V and J ends were trimmed by 6 bases and 3 bases, with 15 bases remaining between them. The CDR3 is 14 amino acids. The CDR3 DNA sequence: TGTGCCAGCAGGAAAGGTGAGGACCTCTACGAGCAGTACTTC. This encodes CASRKGEDLYEQYF.

This clonotype was recorded at least ten times. The chain is built from TRBV12-3 or TRBV12-4 and TRBJ2-7; D is uncertain. This CDR3 is built from 14 residues. V lost 4 bases and J 0 bases, leaving 10 bases between the germline ends. The chain's CDR3 is CASSSFSSSYEQYF. In DNA, the CDR3 is TGTGCCAGCAGTTCCTTTTCTTCCTCCTACGAGCAGTACTTC.

Many counts were recorded for this clonotype. This rearrangement joins TRBV3-1 to TRBJ2-6; 8 nucleotides align to TRBD1. Germline V gene sequence: CDR1 LGHDT, CDR2 YNNKEL (reference sequence). V trimming: 1 base; J trimming: 1 base; junction bases outside the gene matches: 6. The CDR3 sequence is 18 residues long. CDR3 DNA: TGTGCCAGCAGCCAAGCTACAGGGGGGATATCTGGGGCCAACGTCCTGACTTTC. As protein: CASSQATGGISGANVLTF.

There are many counts of this clonotype. This chain connects TRBV5-1 to TRBJ1-1; D uncertain. Germline V lookup: CDR1 SGHRS, CDR2 YFSETQ. With 4 bases removed from V and 1 base from J, the gap between germline ends came to 8 bases. This CDR3 is built from 13 residues. The CDR3 DNA follows: TGCGCCAGCAGCGTTCTGGAGAACACTGAAGCTTTCTTT. The encoded protein is CASSVLENTEAFF.

This clonotype has ten or more counts. The chain is built from TRBV4-1 and TRBJ2-1; TRBD2 aligns across 10 bases. CDR1 and CDR2 from the germline V gene are MGHRA and YSYEKL. CDR3 length: 15 residues. The V segment lost 4 bases and the J segment 8 bases; nucleotides outside the gene matches: 8. CDR3 residues: CASSLQRGGWYEQFF. CDR3 nucleotides: TGCGCCAGCAGCCTCCAGCGGGGGGGCTGGTATGAGCAGTTCTTC.

This clonotype was detected many times. J is TRBJ1-1 and V is TRBV7-3; D is uncertain. Trimming removed 5 bases at V and 1 base at J, with 11 bases between. The CDR3 runs to 14 residues. From germline, CDR1 is SGHTA and CDR2 FQGTGA. DNA for the CDR3: TGTGCCAGCAGCCCGGCGGCAGAGAACACTGAAGCTTTCTTT. Amino acids: CASSPAAENTEAFF.

This clonotype was detected ten times or more. The genes are TRBV6-5 and TRBJ2-5; D is undetermined. The CDR3 has 15 amino acids. Per the germline V gene, CDR1 is MNHEY and CDR2 is SVGAGI. Trimming removed 6 bases at V and 5 bases at J, with 19 bases between. As DNA, the CDR3 is TGTGCCAGCAGGCACTTGAAGGGTAGCTGGGAGACCCAGTACTTC. Amino acid sequence: CASRHLKGSWETQYF.

This clonotype was seen many times. The V call is TRBV6-1, the J call TRBJ1-5; D is undetermined. Germline values: CDR1 MNHNS, CDR2 SASEGT. The V end lost 7 bases, the J end lost 5 bases, and 12 bases lay between the germline ends. The CDR3 has 13 residues. The CDR3 sequence: CASKEGVYQPQHF. Written as DNA, the CDR3 is TGTGCCAGCAAAGAGGGAGTCTATCAGCCCCAGCATTTT.

The table lists this clonotype with many counts. The rearrangement uses TRBV25-1 and TRBJ2-2, with 9 bases identical to TRBD1. Germline values: CDR1 MGHDK, CDR2 SYGVNS. The V gene end was trimmed by 6 bases and the J gene end by 7 bases; junction bases not matched to a gene: 9. The CDR3 length is 15 residues. This CDR3 reads CASSQDRGRIGELFF. CDR3 bases: TGTGCCAGCAGCCAGGACAGGGGAAGGATCGGGGAGCTGTTTTTT.

This clonotype was picked up many times. The chain links TRBV4-1 to TRBJ1-1; the D gene is possibly TRBD1 (5 bases). The CDR3 is 16 residues long. Germline CDR1 is MGHRA and CDR2 is YSYEKL. V lost 4 bases to trimming and J lost 4 bases, with 19 bases between them. CDR3 sequence: CASSRGTYFGGTEAFF. In DNA form, the CDR3 reads TGCGCCAGCAGCCGGGGAACCTACTTTGGGGGCACTGAAGCTTTCTTT.

This clonotype was counted ten times or more. The V gene is TRBV5-1, the J gene TRBJ1-6; D may be TRBD1 (5 bases). V dropped 2 bases and J dropped 9 bases, with 18 bases sitting between them. CDR3 length: 16 residues. In germline, CDR1 is SGHRS, CDR2 YFSETQ. The CDR3 sequence is CASSLQARGEGSPLHF. DNA of the CDR3: TGCGCCAGCAGCTTACAGGCGCGGGGCGAGGGTTCACCCCTCCACTTT.

Ten or more counts support this clonotype. CDR3 region: CSEAGLDQETQYF. The CDR3 region has the DNA TGCAGTGAGGCGGGGTTAGATCAAGAGACCCAGTACTTC. The J gene is TRBJ2-5, the V gene TRBV20-1; D perhaps matches TRBD2 (6 bases). Germline V gives CDR1 DFQATT, CDR2 SNEGSKA (reference sequence). The CDR3 runs to 13 residues. V was cut by 7 bases and J by 2 bases, with 14 bases left in between.

Ten or more counts support this clonotype. V gene TRBV6-6 combines with J gene TRBJ2-3, with 7 bases matching TRBD2. V gave up 2 bases and J gave up 10 bases; unmatched junction bases: 3. CDR1 and CDR2 (germline): MNHNY, SVGAGI (reference sequence). The CDR3 totals 12 residues. Here the CDR3 reads CASSYELASQYF. CDR3 DNA: TGTGCCAGCAGTTACGAACTAGCGTCGCAGTATTTT.

This clonotype has a count of ten or more. V usage is TRBV4-3 and J usage is TRBJ2-1; 9 bases agree with TRBD2. The CDR3 covers 16 residues. The J segment lost 6 bases and the V segment lost 0 bases, leaving 6 bases of the junction unmatched. Germline CDR1 LGHNA, CDR2 YSLEER. In nucleotides, the CDR3 is TGCGCCAGCAGCCAAGATATCGGCGGGGGGGCCAATGAGCAGTTCTTC. Protein: CASSQDIGGGANEQFF.

This clonotype was detected ten times or more. This chain links TRBV6-5 with TRBJ1-6; D is perhaps TRBD1 (6 bases). The CDR3 runs 16 residues. V dropped 2 bases and J dropped 0 bases, with 8 bases sitting between them. Germline assignment: CDR1 MNHEY and CDR2 SVGAGI. CDR3 nucleotides: TGTGCCAGCAGTTACAGGGGGAGCTCCTATAATTCACCCCTCCACTTT. Its protein is CASSYRGSSYNSPLHF.